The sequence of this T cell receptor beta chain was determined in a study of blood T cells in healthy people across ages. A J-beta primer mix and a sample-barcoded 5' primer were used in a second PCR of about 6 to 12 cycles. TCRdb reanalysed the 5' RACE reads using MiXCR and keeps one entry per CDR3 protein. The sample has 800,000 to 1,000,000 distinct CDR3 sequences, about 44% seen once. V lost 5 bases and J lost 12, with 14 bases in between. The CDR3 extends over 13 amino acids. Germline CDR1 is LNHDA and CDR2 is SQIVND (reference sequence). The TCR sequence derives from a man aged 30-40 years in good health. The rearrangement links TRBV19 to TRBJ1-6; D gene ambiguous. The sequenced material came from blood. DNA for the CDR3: TGTGCCAGTAGTCCCCAGGCCCACTTACCCCTCCACTTT. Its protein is CASSPQAHLPLHF.